Below are 25 T cell receptor beta chains sequenced from a single sample in a study of Graves' ophthalmopathy and Graves' hyperthyroidism. The sequenced template was RNA, covering the TCR beta CDR3 region. The first round was an RT-PCR with HTBI primers, and the second round was a multiplex PCR. In TCRdb, the multiplex PCR reads were re-called with MiXCR into one record per CDR3 protein. The sample holds 680,000 or so distinct CDR3 sequences, over 20% seen once. Sequenced sample: peripheral blood. All receptors come from a woman in her late teens or twenties with stable Graves' hyperthyroidism. Some clones in this sample may be carry-over from other donors' samples.

This chain joins TRBV12-3 or TRBV12-4 and TRBJ1-1; D is unclear. The CDR3 runs 13 residues. V lost 7 bases and J lost 10, with 19 bases in between. The CDR3 region is CASKGGPSGGAFF. The CDR3, as DNA: TGTGCCAGCAAGGGCGGGCCTTCCGGAGGAGCTTTCTTT.

The genes are TRBV27 and TRBJ1-6; D remains unclear. The V and J ends lost 6 bases and 4 bases respectively, with 13 bases between them. Germline values: CDR1 MNHEY, CDR2 SMNVEV (reference sequence). This CDR3 is 15 amino acids long. The CDR3 sequence: CASRPGRNYNSPLHF. Here the CDR3 DNA reads TGTGCCAGCAGACCCGGACGGAATTATAATTCACCCCTCCACTTT.

This clonotype was detected many times. This chain joins TRBV12-3 or TRBV12-4 and TRBJ1-2; TRBD1 might be the D (5 bases). The CDR3 extends over 14 amino acids. V dropped 7 bases and J dropped 2 bases, with 14 bases sitting between them. DNA of the CDR3: TGTGCCAGCACCCCAGGGCCCATCAACTATGGCTACACCTTC. As protein: CASTPGPINYGYTF.

This clonotype was observed many times. The rearrangement links TRBV20-1 to TRBJ1-2; 7 bases are shared with TRBD1. CDR3 size: 14 residues. CDR1 is DFQATT and CDR2 is SNEGSKA in the germline V gene (reference sequence). V lost 3 bases to trimming and J lost 7 bases; unmatched junction nucleotides: 11. The CDR3 DNA sequence: TGCAGTGCTAGTGCCCCCCAGGGGGTGGCTGGCTACACCTTC. It specifies CSASAPQGVAGYTF.

The CDR3 coding sequence is TGTGCCAGCAGTTTGTGGCGGGGAGACACCGGGGAGCTGTTTTTT. As protein: CASSLWRGDTGELFF. The rearrangement uses TRBV12-3 or TRBV12-4 and TRBJ2-2; D perhaps matches TRBD2 (6 bases). V lost 3 bases and J lost 3, with 11 bases in between. The CDR3 loop spans 15 amino acids.

This clonotype was seen at least ten times. The V gene is TRBV24-1, the J gene TRBJ1-5, with D possibly matching TRBD1 (5 bases). CDR1 and CDR2 from the germline V gene are KGHDR and SFDVKD. Trimming shortened V by 3 bases and J by 0 bases, and 11 bases separated the two germline ends. The CDR3 has 16 amino acids. CDR3 protein: CATSDRDSHSNQPQHF. CDR3 sequence (DNA): TGTGCCACCAGTGATCGCGACAGCCATAGCAATCAGCCCCAGCATTTT.

This clonotype appeared a few times. This chain uses TRBV12-3 or TRBV12-4 with TRBJ1-3; D is unresolved. The germline V and J ends were trimmed by 8 bases and 0 bases, with 14 bases remaining between them. The CDR3 is 15 amino acids. CDR3: CASQLGANSGNTIYF. CDR3 sequence (DNA): TGTGCCAGCCAATTGGGAGCGAACTCTGGAAACACCATATATTTT.

This clonotype occurred a few times. The genes are TRBV28 and TRBJ1-1; 8 nucleotides match TRBD1. This CDR3 contains 15 residues. CDR1 and CDR2 (germline): MDHEN, SYDVKM. V dropped 6 bases and J dropped 8; count of bases not matched to a gene: 14. The CDR3 DNA follows: TGTGCCAGCAGCTTACCGGACAGGGACGTGGAGGAAGCTTTCTTT. Residues: CASSLPDRDVEEAFF.

This clonotype was detected many times. The chain is built from TRBV30 and TRBJ1-3; 9 nucleotides match TRBD1. This CDR3 contains 17 residues. Germline CDR1 reads GTSNPN; CDR2 reads SVGIG (reference sequence). Trimming removed 2 bases from V and 0 bases from J; junction bases left unmatched: 8. The DNA for the CDR3 is TGTGCCTGGAGTTCCGGACAGGGGAAATCCTCTGGAAACACCATATATTTT. It codes for CAWSSGQGKSSGNTIYF.

Ten or more counts support this clonotype. This rearrangement joins TRBV29-1 to TRBJ2-5; TRBD1 aligns across 9 bases. The V gene end was trimmed by 5 bases and the J gene end by 4 bases; junction bases not matched to a gene: 8. This CDR3 has 14 amino acids. Per the germline V gene, CDR1 is SQVTM and CDR2 is ANQGSEA. CDR3 sequence reads: CSVPGQGLGETQYF. The CDR3 coding sequence is TGCAGCGTTCCGGGACAGGGTTTGGGAGAGACCCAGTACTTC.

This clonotype came up many times. The chain employs TRBV28 and TRBJ1-1; the D gene is possibly TRBD1 (5 bases). V gave up 8 bases and J gave up 9 bases, with 16 bases separating them. This CDR3 comprises 12 residues. Germline-derived CDR1 and CDR2 are MDHEN and SYDVKM. The CDR3: CASPLRGPKAFF. As DNA, the CDR3 is TGTGCCAGCCCCCTACGGGGCCCAAAAGCTTTCTTT.

The chain combines TRBV2 with TRBJ2-5; TRBD2 aligns across 8 bases. Germline loops: CDR1 SNHLY, CDR2 FYNNEI. V gave up 1 base and J gave up 5 bases; unmatched junction bases: 9. CDR3 size: 16 residues. CDR3 DNA sequence: TGTGCCAGCAGTGAAGGTCAAGCGGGGGATTCGGAGACCCAGTACTTC. This translates into CASSEGQAGDSETQYF.

This clonotype turned up a few times. Given a much more abundant clone one base away, this may be a read error. The chain recombines TRBV5-1 with TRBJ1-1, with D perhaps matching TRBD1 (5 bases). Germline V lookup: CDR1 SGHRS, CDR2 YFSETQ. This CDR3 contains 16 residues. The CDR3 loop reads CASSRGTLGEGTEACF. The CDR3 DNA reads as TGCGCCAGCAGCCGCGGGACTCTCGGGGAAGGCACTGAAGCTTGCTTT.

V gene TRBV28 combines with J gene TRBJ1-5; D call uncertain. This CDR3 has 15 residues. Per the germline V gene, CDR1 is MDHEN and CDR2 is SYDVKM. V gave up 3 bases and J gave up 0 bases, with 9 bases separating them. CDR3 residues: CASSLAQLSNQPQHF. The CDR3 nucleotides read TGTGCCAGCAGTTTGGCCCAGCTTAGCAATCAGCCCCAGCATTTT.

The chain carries TRBV20-1 and TRBJ2-7; 13 bases fit TRBD2. With 4 bases clipped from V and 4 bases from J, the junction kept 13 bases outside the gene matches. This CDR3 is built from 17 residues. Germline V gene sequence: CDR1 DFQATT, CDR2 SNEGSKA (reference sequence). The DNA of the CDR3 is TGCAGTGCTAATCCCGCTGGACTAGCGGGAGTTTTGTACGAGCAGTACTTC. Translating it yields CSANPAGLAGVLYEQYF.

This clonotype was observed at least ten times. V usage is TRBV27 and J usage is TRBJ1-1; D not resolved. CDR3 size: 15 residues. Trimming left V 3 bases short and J 0 bases short, with 11 bases between. Per the germline V gene, CDR1 is MNHEY and CDR2 is SMNVEV (reference sequence). CDR3: CASSFRNWVNTEAFF. DNA of the CDR3: TGTGCCAGCAGTTTTCGGAATTGGGTGAACACTGAAGCTTTCTTT.

This rearrangement joins TRBV2 to TRBJ1-5, with D tentatively TRBD1 (5 bases). From germline, CDR1 is SNHLY and CDR2 FYNNEI. The length of the CDR3 is 14 residues. Trimming removed 6 bases from V and 5 bases from J, with 14 bases in between. The CDR3 region is CASSVGQGHQPQHF. CDR3 bases: TGTGCCAGCAGCGTGGGGCAGGGACATCAGCCCCAGCATTTT.

Many counts were recorded for this clonotype. This chain uses TRBV6-1 with TRBJ2-7, with TRBD1 matching over 7 bases. Germline V gene sequence: CDR1 MNHNS, CDR2 SASEGT. After removal of 5 bases from V and 0 bases from J, the junction contained 7 bases not matched to a gene. This CDR3 spans 15 amino acids. CDR3 DNA sequence: TGTGCCAGCAGTCCGTACAGGGGTCTCTCCTACGAGCAGTACTTC. It specifies CASSPYRGLSYEQYF.

This clonotype showed up many times. The rearrangement links TRBV24-1 to TRBJ1-1, with 7 nucleotides matching TRBD1. The length of the CDR3 is 14 residues. V lost 3 bases to trimming and J lost 8 bases; unmatched junction nucleotides: 8. Germline-derived CDR1 and CDR2 are KGHDR and SFDVKD. CDR3 nucleotide sequence: TGTGCCACCAGTGATGGAACAGGGGTTAAGGAAGCTTTCTTT. Its protein product is CATSDGTGVKEAFF.

J is TRBJ1-6 and V is TRBV6-1, with no clear D. This CDR3 contains 15 residues. V lost 7 bases and J lost 2, with 12 bases in between. Looked up from germline, CDR1 is MNHNS and CDR2 is SASEGT. CDR3 nucleotides: TGTGCCAGCACCGCAACCGGGGCCTATAATTCACCCCTCCACTTT. This sequence encodes CASTATGAYNSPLHF.

The chain links TRBV29-1 to TRBJ2-7; weak D call: TRBD1 (6 bases). Germline values: CDR1 SQVTM, CDR2 ANQGSEA. Deletions cut 4 bases from V and 0 bases from J, with 13 bases between. The CDR3 is 14 residues long. CDR3 nucleotides: TGCAGCGTTGGGACAGCCTCCAACTCCTACGAGCAGTACTTC. Protein: CSVGTASNSYEQYF.

Here the CDR3 reads CASSGGGPANTIYF. DNA of the CDR3: TGCGCCAGCAGCGGAGGCGGACCTGCAAACACCATATATTTT. V is TRBV5-1 and J is TRBJ1-3; D gene unclear. The germline gives CDR1 SGHRS, CDR2 YFSETQ. The CDR3 has 14 residues. The V end lost 4 bases, the J end lost 6 bases, and 14 bases lay between the germline ends.

This clonotype occurred a few times. The chain is built from TRBV4-1 and TRBJ2-5; the D call may be TRBD1 or TRBD2 (5 bases each). CDR3 length equals 16 residues. The germline CDR1 and CDR2 sequences are MGHRA and YSYEKL. Trimming left V 0 bases short and J 2 bases short, with 13 bases between. CDR3 in DNA: TGCGCCAGCAGCCAAGAGGCAGTTGAGGGGCAAGAGACCCAGTACTTC. It encodes CASSQEAVEGQETQYF.

Remarks on this clonotype: This may come from a read error, since a much larger clone is one base off. J is TRBJ2-5 and V is TRBV5-1; TRBD1 agrees at 8 bases. CDR1 SGHRS and CDR2 YFSETQ come from the germline V gene. The CDR3 length is 15 residues. In DNA, the CDR3 is TGCGCCAGCAGCTTGGGACAGGGGAATTCGGAGACCCAGGACTTC. Its translation is CASSLGQGNSETQDF.

The rearrangement links TRBV6-1 to TRBJ2-2; the D gene is possibly TRBD1 (5 bases). CDR3 size: 15 residues. V was clipped by 6 bases and J by 0 bases, with 11 bases between them. Per the germline V gene, CDR1 is MNHNS and CDR2 is SASEGT. CDR3 coding DNA: TGTGCCAGCAGACAGACAGTTACGAACACCGGGGAGCTGTTTTTT. This gives the protein CASRQTVTNTGELFF.